The 29 T cell receptor beta chains below were found in one sample sequenced in a study of regulatory T cells in long-lasting Graves disease. Sample time point: newly diagnosed GD, antithyroid drugs for less than 3 months. The TCR library used RNA extracted from PBMCs. Arm-PCR of CDR3 regions and iRepertoire HTBI primers were the basis on which TCR beta libraries were built. A single record per CDR3 protein comes from TCRdb applying MiXCR to the multiplex PCR reads. The profile covers 450,000 to 600,000 distinct CDR3 sequences, with 15% to 20% appearing a single time and more than 10% taken by the ten largest. The sample also formed part of further work on T cells in Graves' hyperthyroidism and ophthalmopathy.

Here the sequenced sample was peripheral blood mononuclear cells (PBMCs), taken at new diagnosis, from a patient treated with antithyroid drugs. These receptors were collected from a man aged 35-49 years with Graves disease.

The chain carries TRBV5-1 and TRBJ2-1; 10 bases are shared with TRBD1. The CDR3 runs to 18 residues. V was pared by 4 bases and J by 7 bases, with 17 bases of the junction left unmatched. Looked up from germline, CDR1 is SGHRS and CDR2 is YFSETQ. Here the CDR3 DNA reads TGCGCCAGCAGCGGGGACAGGGGACTCTTGTTGAGCGAGAATGAGCAGTTCTTC. It encodes CASSGDRGLLLSENEQFF.

This clonotype has just one count. CDR3 coding DNA: TGTGCCAGCAGTTCCTTAGGTGCGGGAGGGCCCTTCCACGAGCAGTACTTC. Protein sequence: CASSSLGAGGPFHEQYF. The chain is built from TRBV28 and TRBJ2-7, with 9 bases matching TRBD2. V shed 4 bases, J shed 5 bases, and the junction held 15 bases outside the gene matches. The CDR3 runs 17 residues. Germline V gene lookup returns CDR1 MDHEN and CDR2 SYDVKM. Looking up the rest from reference TRBV28 and TRBJ2-7 gives the full variable domain: DVKVTQSSRYLVKRTGEKVFLECVQDMDHENMFWYRQDPGLGLRLIYFSYDVKMKEKGDIPEGYSVSREKKERFSLILESASTNQTSMYLCASSSLGAGGPFHEQYFGPGTRLTVT.

The rearrangement joins TRBV5-6 to TRBJ2-2, with 8 bases lining up with TRBD1. CDR1 is SGHDT, CDR2 YYEEEE, per germline. The CDR3 extends over 15 amino acids. After removal of 5 bases from V and 7 bases from J, the junction contained 10 bases not matched to a gene. CDR3 in DNA: TGTGCCAGCAGTTACGCCGGGACAGGCGTCGGGGAGCTGTTTTTT. Residues: CASSYAGTGVGELFF.

About this clonotype itself: Since no conserved phenylalanine or tryptophan closes the CDR3, a read error is the likely cause. The V and J genes are TRBV4-1 and TRBJ2-4; D is unclear. This CDR3 contains 13 residues. CDR1 and CDR2 from the germline V gene are MGHRA and YSYEKL. V lost 1 base, J lost 5 bases, and 6 bases lay in between. CDR3 sequence: CASSQALENIQYL. The CDR3 bases are TGCGCCAGCAGCCAAGCGCTCGAAAACATTCAGTACCTC.

In its sample, this clonotype was seen many times. The chain has TRBV20-1 and TRBJ2-7; 7 bases are shared with TRBD2. Germline CDR1 and CDR2: DFQATT and SNEGSKA (reference sequence). Losses at the gene ends were 1 base for V and 4 bases for J; bases not matched to a gene: 7. The CDR3 covers 14 residues. CDR3 coding DNA: TGCAGTGCTAGAGTGAGCGGGAAGTGGTACGAGCAGTACTTC. It translates to CSARVSGKWYEQYF.

This clonotype was recorded at least ten times. The gene calls are TRBV2 and TRBJ1-1, with 7 bases fitting TRBD1. This CDR3 is 13 amino acids long. Trimming at V came to 5 bases and at J to 10 bases, leaving 10 bases not matched to a gene. Per the germline V gene, CDR1 is SNHLY and CDR2 is FYNNEI. CDR3: CASSTGQRFGAFF. The DNA for the CDR3 is TGTGCCAGCAGTACGGGACAGAGGTTTGGAGCTTTCTTT.

This clonotype was picked up one time. A much bigger clone sits one base away, suggesting this may be a read error. The chain employs TRBV30 and TRBJ2-3; 10 nucleotides match TRBD2. The V and J ends lost 5 bases and 0 bases, in that order; junction bases with no gene match: 8. The CDR3 is 16 residues long. Germline V CDR1 and CDR2: GTSNPN, SVGIG (reference sequence). The CDR3 loop is CAWGRTSGTSTDTQYF. The CDR3 nucleotides read TGTGCCTGGGGAAGGACTAGCGGAACTAGCACAGATACGCAGTATTTT.

In its sample, this clonotype was seen many times. The chain combines TRBV3-1 with TRBJ1-1; D remains ambiguous. The ends were cut back, 4 bases at V and 4 bases at J, with 10 bases in the middle. This CDR3 comprises 13 residues. From germline, CDR1 is LGHDT and CDR2 YNNKEL (reference sequence). The CDR3 coding sequence is TGTGCCAGCAGCCGTGTGTCCGGCACTGAAGCTTTCTTT. Protein product: CASSRVSGTEAFF.

This rearrangement joins TRBV12-3 or TRBV12-4 to TRBJ2-6; TRBD1 might be the D (5 bases). The CDR3 contains 13 residues. The V gene lost 10 bases and the J gene lost 0 bases, with 7 bases spanning the gap. The CDR3 is CATRDSGANVLTF. The CDR3 coding sequence is TGTGCCACCAGGGACTCTGGGGCCAACGTCCTGACTTTC.

This rearrangement joins TRBV5-5 to TRBJ2-7; D could derive from TRBD1 or TRBD2 (6 bases each). Germline CDR1 and CDR2: SGHKS and YYEKEE (reference sequence). Trimming took 0 bases from V and 3 from J, leaving 22 bases between them. The CDR3 consists of 18 residues. CDR3 sequence: CASSLDPWGDTAIYEQYF. CDR3 nucleotides: TGTGCCAGCAGCTTGGACCCTTGGGGGGACACTGCGATCTACGAGCAGTACTTC.

The table lists this clonotype with many counts. The chain recombines TRBV20-1 with TRBJ2-3; 12 bases are a match to TRBD2. The CDR3 is made up of 15 amino acids. From germline, CDR1 is DFQATT and CDR2 SNEGSKA (reference sequence). V lost 2 bases, J lost 4 bases, and 4 bases stayed unmatched. The CDR3 loop is CSARPLAGGPDTQYF. CDR3 nucleotide sequence: TGCAGTGCTAGACCACTAGCGGGAGGACCAGATACGCAGTATTTT.

This clonotype occurred many times. The V call is TRBV12-3 or TRBV12-4, the J call TRBJ2-1; D is undetermined. The CDR3 is 12 residues long. Trimming pared 6 bases from V and 2 bases from J, leaving 5 bases between. CDR3 sequence: CASREAYNEQFF. CDR3 bases: TGTGCCAGCAGGGAAGCCTACAATGAGCAGTTCTTC.

The rearrangement uses TRBV9 and TRBJ2-4; 11 bases fit TRBD2. The CDR3 is 17 amino acids. The V gene's germline CDR1 is SGDLS and CDR2 YYNGEE. V trimming: 7 bases; J trimming: 4 bases; junction bases outside the gene matches: 13. The CDR3 loop is CASSPLAGGQVKNIQYF. The CDR3 DNA is TGTGCCAGCTCACCGTTAGCGGGAGGGCAGGTGAAAAACATTCAGTACTTC.

This clonotype occurred a few times. The J gene is TRBJ2-2, the V gene TRBV7-2; D perhaps matches TRBD2 (6 bases). Germline V CDR1 and CDR2: SGHTA, FQGNSA. The CDR3 length is 14 residues. V lost 4 bases to trimming and J lost 2 bases, with 8 bases between them. CDR3 amino acids: CASSWGVNTGELFF. CDR3 DNA: TGTGCCAGCAGCTGGGGGGTAAACACCGGGGAGCTGTTTTTT.

This clonotype showed up just a few times. One end of the junction is discordant with germline, which a read error may explain. This CDR3 is CASSLGAPNEKLFF. In DNA, the CDR3 is TGCGCCAGCAGCTTGGGTGCACCAAATGAAAAACTGTTTTTT. The genes are TRBV7-9 and TRBJ1-4; D uncertain. This CDR3 region has 14 residues. Germline V gene sequence: CDR1 SEHNR, CDR2 FQNEAQ (reference sequence).

This clonotype has just a few counts. The chain uses TRBV6-2 or TRBV6-3 and TRBJ2-3, with D tentatively TRBD1 or TRBD2 (5 bases each). Germline CDR1 and CDR2: MNHEY and SVGEGT. With 5 bases removed from V and 6 bases from J, the gap between germline ends came to 18 bases. The CDR3 covers 15 residues. CDR3 bases: TGTGCCAGCAGTGAATGGGGGAACCCGTATGATACGCAGTATTTT. Protein: CASSEWGNPYDTQYF.

This clonotype was counted at least ten times. This sequence joins TRBV20-1 and TRBJ1-5; the match to TRBD1 covers 11 bases. Germline loops: CDR1 DFQATT, CDR2 SNEGSKA (reference sequence). The ends lost 6 bases at V and 4 bases at J; junction bases unmatched: 5. The CDR3 has 14 amino acids. The chain's CDR3 is CSATDRGLNQPQHF. In DNA form, the CDR3 reads TGCAGTGCAACGGACAGGGGGCTGAATCAGCCCCAGCATTTT.

There are many counts of this clonotype. The rearrangement links TRBV6-5 to TRBJ1-5; D unresolved. Germline CDR1 and CDR2: MNHEY and SVGAGI. The length of the CDR3 is 15 residues. V was trimmed by 2 bases and J by 4 bases, leaving 12 bases between them. The CDR3 spells CASSYGGVGNQPQHF. Here the CDR3 DNA reads TGTGCCAGCAGTTACGGTGGCGTCGGGAATCAGCCCCAGCATTTT.

The table lists this clonotype with many counts. The chain joins TRBV2 to TRBJ2-3; 13 bases map to TRBD2. The CDR3 is 17 residues long. The germline CDR1 and CDR2 sequences are SNHLY and FYNNEI. The V segment lost 2 bases and the J segment 12 bases; nucleotides outside the gene matches: 14. The CDR3 nucleotides are TGTGCCAGCAGTGAACTTCCGCCGGGACTAGCGGGAAATCGACAGTATTTT. It encodes CASSELPPGLAGNRQYF.

The gene calls are TRBV2 and TRBJ2-5; 9 bases align to TRBD2. In germline, CDR1 is SNHLY, CDR2 FYNNEI. The CDR3 sequence is 17 residues long. J gave up 5 bases and V 6 bases, and 16 bases lay outside the gene matches. The CDR3: CASSPKYLLAGIETQYF. In DNA form, the CDR3 reads TGTGCCAGCAGCCCGAAGTACCTTCTAGCGGGAATCGAGACCCAGTACTTC.

This clonotype appeared a few times. The chain has TRBV7-9 and TRBJ2-1, with 7 bases lining up with TRBD2. The ends lost 1 base at V and 3 bases at J; junction bases unmatched: 6. Germline loops: CDR1 SEHNR, CDR2 FQNEAQ (reference sequence). CDR3 size: 16 residues. CDR3 coding DNA: TGTGCCAGCAGCTTAGAAGGGACTATTGTCTACAATGAGCAGTTCTTC. As protein: CASSLEGTIVYNEQFF.

The chain links TRBV5-1 to TRBJ2-7; 15 bases line up with TRBD2. This CDR3 comprises 15 residues. Trimming at V came to 3 bases and at J to 5 bases, leaving 3 bases not matched to a gene. Germline lookup yields CDR1 SGHRS and CDR2 YFSETQ. The CDR3 DNA reads TGCGCCAGCAGCTCGGGACTAGCGGGAGGCCACGAGCAGTACTTC. Translated: CASSSGLAGGHEQYF.

This clonotype was counted at least ten times. The chain links TRBV3-1 to TRBJ2-1; 9 bases agree with TRBD2. This CDR3 is built from 13 residues. The junction had 7 bases not matched to a gene; V was cut back by 9 bases and J by 7 bases. Looked up from germline, CDR1 is LGHDT and CDR2 is YNNKEL (reference sequence). The CDR3 reads CASTLAGINEQFF. CDR3 coding DNA: TGTGCCAGTACTCTAGCGGGGATTAATGAGCAGTTCTTC.

This clonotype was detected only a few times. The conserved phenylalanine or tryptophan is not found at the CDR3 terminus, so this likely reflects a read error. This chain joins TRBV12-3 or TRBV12-4 and TRBJ2-5; perhaps TRBD2 as D (5 bases). The V end was cut by 7 bases, the J end by 7 bases, with 10 bases between. This CDR3 is built from 11 residues. Here the CDR3 DNA reads TGTGCCAGCACATCTCGGGGGACCCAGTACCTC. It codes for CASTSRGTQYL.

On this clonotype itself: A far larger clone is only one base removed, so a read error is likely. The chain combines TRBV11-2 with TRBJ2-1; D is uncertain. CDR1 is SGHAT, CDR2 FQNNGV, per germline. Trimming removed 5 bases at V and 10 bases at J, with 18 bases between. This CDR3 has 14 amino acids. The CDR3 sequence is CASSARRTSYEQFF. CDR3 bases: TGTGCCAGCAGCGCGCGACGGACGTCCTACGAGCAGTTCTTC.

This clonotype was observed at least ten times. The chain couples TRBV10-1 to TRBJ2-7, with unresolved D. The V and J ends lost 2 bases and 3 bases respectively, with 8 bases between them. CDR1 is WNHNN, CDR2 SYGVQD, per germline (reference sequence). The CDR3 loop spans 13 amino acids. The DNA for the CDR3 is TGCGCCAGCAGTGAGGGACGGAGCTACGAGCAGTACTTC. Translation: CASSEGRSYEQYF.

In this sample, this clonotype turned up a few times. The chain is built from TRBV6-1 and TRBJ2-5, with D perhaps matching TRBD2 (5 bases). The CDR3 spans 14 residues. The germline gives CDR1 MNHNS, CDR2 SASEGT. Trimming stripped 5 bases from V and 9 bases from J, with 19 bases between. The CDR3 loop is CASSRNGVGEAQYF. In DNA form, the CDR3 reads TGTGCCAGCAGTCGTAACGGGGTTGGCGAGGCCCAGTACTTC.

The rearrangement joins TRBV7-2 to TRBJ1-1; D not certain. The germline V gene has CDR1 SGHTA and CDR2 FQGNSA. This CDR3 has 14 amino acids. V lost 1 base to trimming and J lost 6 bases, with 12 bases between them. CDR3 DNA: TGTGCCAGCAGCTTAGAAAGCCTCCGTGCTGAAGCTTTCTTT. It codes for CASSLESLRAEAFF.

This clonotype was seen a handful of times. The genes are TRBV7-2 and TRBJ2-7, with D possibly being TRBD1 (6 bases). The length of the CDR3 is 14 residues. Germline V gene sequence: CDR1 SGHTA, CDR2 FQGNSA. The V gene lost 6 bases and the J gene lost 6 bases, with 18 bases spanning the gap. CDR3 loop: CASRPSGHGPEQYF. The CDR3 DNA follows: TGTGCCAGCAGACCGTCGGGACATGGTCCCGAGCAGTACTTC.